The 26 T cell receptor beta chains given below trace back to one sample, sequenced in a study of cytomegalovirus exposure and HLA in healthy donors. Vbeta (60) and Jbeta (13) primers were used in the PCR. TCRdb keeps only in-frame clones here, not all; method: immunoSEQ multiplex PCR. The table records under 250,000 clones, around 80% of them present only once. What was sequenced was PBMCs. The receptors were sampled from a man between 18 and 29 years old in good health and CMV-seronegative.

CDR3 DNA sequence: TGTGCCAGCAGTCGGGTACTAGCGGACACCGGGGAGCTGTTTTTT. As protein: CASSRVLADTGELFF. The rearrangement joins TRBV6-5 to TRBJ2-2; the match to TRBD2 covers 8 bases. Germline trimming cut 5 bases from V and 3 bases from J; bases unmatched to any gene: 5. The CDR3 is 15 residues long. Germline-derived CDR1 and CDR2 are MNHEY and SVGAGI.

The rearrangement joins TRBV6-1 to TRBJ1-1, with 8 nucleotides matching TRBD1. V lost 2 bases and J lost 4; bases outside the gene matches: 9. The CDR3 is made up of 16 amino acids. CDR1 and CDR2 (germline): MNHNS, SASEGT. CDR3 in amino acids: CASSEYRRGRSTEAFF. The CDR3 DNA follows: TGTGCCAGCAGTGAATATCGCAGGGGGCGAAGCACTGAAGCTTTCTTT.

The rearrangement uses TRBV4-1 and TRBJ2-3; 11 nucleotides match TRBD1. V gave up 4 bases and J gave up 3 bases; unmatched junction bases: 9. The germline CDR1 and CDR2 sequences are MGHRA and YSYEKL. CDR3 size: 17 residues. CDR3 nucleotides: TGCGCCAGCAGCCCGCGGACAGGGGGCGCTGGGACAGATACGCAGTATTTT. The encoded protein is CASSPRTGGAGTDTQYF.

This chain links TRBV11-3 with TRBJ1-1, with TRBD1 as a possible D gene (5 bases). Germline V lookup: CDR1 SGHNT, CDR2 YENEEA. Trimming shortened V by 2 bases and J by 3 bases, and 22 bases separated the two germline ends. This CDR3 has 18 residues. The CDR3 nucleotides are TGTGCCAGCAGCTTAAGAGGTAGTACGGGGGAGAGGGACACTGAAGCTTTCTTT. It codes for CASSLRGSTGERDTEAFF.

The J gene is TRBJ2-5, the V gene TRBV7-3; D gene ambiguous. This CDR3 has 15 residues. Germline V gene data show CDR1 as SGHTA and CDR2 as FQGTGA. V gave up 2 bases and J gave up 4 bases, with 14 bases separating them. CDR3 bases: TGTGCCAGCAGCTTAGGCGGCAGAACGGTAGAGACCCAGTACTTC. Residues: CASSLGGRTVETQYF.

This chain uses TRBV6-5 with TRBJ2-7; 8 bases fit TRBD2. Unmatched junction bases numbered 8, after V lost 2 bases and J lost 5 bases. The CDR3 sequence is 15 residues long. Germline V gene lookup returns CDR1 MNHEY and CDR2 SVGAGI. CDR3 nucleotides: TGTGCCAGCAGTTACGAAGCGGGAGTGTACCACGAGCAGTACTTC. Its protein is CASSYEAGVYHEQYF.

The chain combines TRBV28 with TRBJ1-2, with D uncertain. Germline CDR1 MDHEN, CDR2 SYDVKM. The CDR3 covers 11 residues. Trimming took 6 bases from V and 5 from J, leaving 7 bases between them. CDR3 in amino acids: CASSRMYGYTF. The CDR3 DNA is TGTGCCAGCAGCAGGATGTATGGCTACACCTTC.

This chain links TRBV21-1 with TRBJ2-7; the table's D call, TRBD2, has no DNA check behind it. TRBV21-1 is a listed pseudogene. This CDR3 is built from 14 residues. This CDR3 is CASSKWRVWYEQYF. The CDR3 DNA reads as TGTGCCAGCAGCAAATGGCGGGTCTGGTACGAGCAGTACTTC.

This clone was observed a handful of times. The genes are TRBV9 and TRBJ2-6, with D possibly being TRBD1 (6 bases). CDR3 length equals 14 residues. The germline gives CDR1 SGDLS, CDR2 YYNGEE. V lost 3 bases to trimming and J lost 4 bases, with 8 bases between them. CDR3 residues: CASSDRAGANVLTF. The CDR3 nucleotides are TGTGCCAGCAGCGACAGGGCCGGGGCCAACGTCCTGACTTTC.

The chain has TRBV2 and TRBJ2-1; 8 nucleotides align to TRBD2. The CDR3 consists of 14 residues. The germline CDR1 and CDR2 sequences are SNHLY and FYNNEI. V was clipped by 4 bases and J by 7 bases; unmatched bases: 6. The CDR3 protein is CASSASGSTNEQFF. CDR3 in DNA: TGTGCCAGCAGTGCCAGCGGGAGTACAAATGAGCAGTTCTTC. Combining the CDR3 with reference TRBV2 and TRBJ2-1 gives the whole variable domain EPEVTQTPSHQVTQMGQEVILRCVPISNHLYFYWYRQILGQKVEFLVSFYNNEISEKSEIFDDQFSVERPDGSNFTLKIRSTKLEDSAMYFCASSASGSTNEQFFGPGTRLTVL.

The gene calls are TRBV10-3 and TRBJ1-1; D may be TRBD1 (6 bases). Germline values: CDR1 ENHRY, CDR2 SYGVKD. The CDR3 runs to 17 residues. The V end lost 3 bases, the J end lost 1 base, and 18 bases lay between the germline ends. Here the CDR3 DNA reads TGTGCCATCAGTGAAAGCGTGGGCAGGGGCGAGAACACTGAAGCTTTCTTT. This translates into CAISESVGRGENTEAFF.

This sequence joins TRBV6-1 and TRBJ2-5, with 12 nucleotides matching TRBD2. CDR3 length equals 14 residues. Per germline, CDR1 MNHNS and CDR2 SASEGT. Losses at the gene ends were 10 bases for V and 4 bases for J; bases not matched to a gene: 7. The chain's CDR3 is CAIVTSGSVETQYF. For the CDR3, the DNA is TGTGCCATCGTGACTAGCGGGAGTGTAGAGACCCAGTACTTC.

The CDR3 DNA is TGTGCCAGCAGCTTGGGGCAAAGCTCTGGAAACACCATATATTTT. It yields the protein CASSLGQSSGNTIYF. This chain links TRBV5-5 with TRBJ1-3; D not resolved. Germline CDR1 and CDR2: SGHKS and YYEKEE (reference sequence). Trimming stripped 0 bases from V and 0 bases from J, with 7 bases between. This CDR3 has 15 amino acids.

The chain is built from TRBV6-5 and TRBJ2-1; 10 nucleotides agree with TRBD2. From germline, CDR1 is MNHEY and CDR2 SVGAGI. Trimming took 7 bases from V and 3 from J; bases not matched to a gene: 3. The CDR3 runs 14 residues. CDR3 sequence: CASTGLANYNEQFF. The DNA for the CDR3 is TGTGCCAGCACGGGACTAGCGAACTACAATGAGCAGTTCTTC.

This clone was detected only a few times. This chain joins TRBV6-1 and TRBJ2-5; TRBD2 aligns across 8 bases. The CDR3 length is 13 residues. Germline V gene data show CDR1 as MNHNS and CDR2 as SASEGT. After removal of 6 bases from V and 4 bases from J, the junction contained 4 bases not matched to a gene. The CDR3 sequence: CASSPLAAETQYF. Written as DNA, the CDR3 is TGTGCCAGCAGCCCACTAGCGGCAGAGACCCAGTACTTC.

V is TRBV28 and J is TRBJ2-7; D is possibly TRBD1 (5 bases). The germline CDR1 and CDR2 sequences are MDHEN and SYDVKM. The CDR3 extends over 11 amino acids. V was trimmed by 2 bases and J by 6 bases, leaving 5 bases between them. The CDR3 bases are TGTGCCAGCAGTTTAAGGGGCGAGCAGTACTTC. This translates into CASSLRGEQYF.

The chain is built from TRBV12-5 and TRBJ2-7; 8 nucleotides match TRBD1. After removal of 4 bases from V and 3 bases from J, the junction contained 8 bases not matched to a gene. Germline CDR1 reads LGHNT; CDR2 reads FRNRAP. This CDR3 region has 15 residues. DNA of the CDR3: TGTGCTAGTGGTTCAGTGACAGGGGTCTACTACGAGCAGTACTTC. It encodes CASGSVTGVYYEQYF.

DNA of the CDR3: TGTGCCAGCAGTTTATCTCTAGCGGGAGTCAAAGGGCAGTACTTC. It yields the protein CASSLSLAGVKGQYF. The chain links TRBV28 to TRBJ2-7; 10 bases map to TRBD2. J lost 9 bases, V lost 1 base, and 9 bases had no gene match. This CDR3 has 15 amino acids. Germline assignment: CDR1 MDHEN and CDR2 SYDVKM.

The chain is built from TRBV5-1 and TRBJ1-4, with 8 bases matching TRBD1. The germline CDR1 and CDR2 sequences are SGHRS and YFSETQ. The length of the CDR3 is 16 residues. J lost 6 bases, V lost 0 bases, and 7 bases had no gene match. The CDR3 reads CASSLASGGGDEKLFF. The CDR3 DNA is TGCGCCAGCAGCTTGGCTTCAGGGGGCGGCGATGAAAAACTGTTTTTT.

This sequence joins TRBV5-5 and TRBJ2-1, with D perhaps TRBD2 (5 bases). V lost 2 bases and J 0 bases, leaving 12 bases between the germline ends. Per germline, CDR1 SGHKS and CDR2 YYEKEE (reference sequence). This CDR3 spans 16 amino acids. Here the CDR3 reads CASSFRLGSSYNEQFF. The CDR3 DNA follows: TGTGCCAGCAGCTTTCGGTTGGGGAGCTCCTACAATGAGCAGTTCTTC.

The chain uses TRBV9 and TRBJ2-6; 9 bases fit TRBD1. CDR3 length equals 16 residues. The germline gives CDR1 SGDLS, CDR2 YYNGEE. The V and J ends lost 4 bases and 4 bases, in that order; junction bases with no gene match: 6. The CDR3 nucleotides read TGTGCCAGCAGCCCACAGGGGGCAGGGGGGGCCAACGTCCTGACTTTC. It is translated as CASSPQGAGGANVLTF.

This chain uses TRBV6-1 with TRBJ2-2; D uncertain. The CDR3 extends over 15 amino acids. V lost 6 bases and J 2 bases, leaving 13 bases between the germline ends. Germline V gene sequence: CDR1 MNHNS, CDR2 SASEGT. The CDR3, as DNA: TGTGCCAGCAGAGGCCACCAACTAAACACCGGGGAGCTGTTTTTT. Protein product: CASRGHQLNTGELFF.

This clone was seen more than once but under ten times. The chain is built from TRBV9 and TRBJ2-1, with 9 positions matching TRBD1. CDR3 length: 15 residues. V was clipped by 5 bases and J by 6 bases; unmatched bases: 9. Germline CDR1 and CDR2: SGDLS and YYNGEE. CDR3 coding DNA: TGTGCCAGCAGTGCCAGGACAGGGGCAGGCAATGAGCAGTTCTTC. Amino acid sequence: CASSARTGAGNEQFF.

This clone was observed once. The rearrangement links TRBV6-1 to TRBJ1-2, with D perhaps matching TRBD1 (6 bases). Germline assignment: CDR1 MNHNS and CDR2 SASEGT. The CDR3 extends over 12 amino acids. With 10 bases removed from V and 4 bases from J, the gap between germline ends came to 13 bases. The CDR3 sequence: CATLQGLYGYTF. As DNA, the CDR3 is TGTGCCACCCTACAGGGCCTCTATGGCTACACCTTC.

The genes are TRBV7-3 and TRBJ1-1; D possibly corresponds to TRBD1 (6 bases). V lost 5 bases, J lost 4 bases, and 11 bases lay in between. The CDR3 contains 13 residues. Germline V gene data show CDR1 as SGHTA and CDR2 as FQGTGA. The CDR3 region has the DNA TGTGCCAGCAGCACAGGGCGGCCCACTGAAGCTTTCTTT. The encoded protein is CASSTGRPTEAFF.

The rearrangement uses TRBV18 and TRBJ2-3; TRBD2 agrees at 11 bases. The CDR3 runs to 15 residues. The germline V gene has CDR1 KGHSH and CDR2 LQKENI. V was pared by 6 bases and J by 2 bases, with 4 bases of the junction left unmatched. Written as DNA, the CDR3 is TGTGCCAGCTCGGGTAGCGGGAGGGCCACAGATACGCAGTATTTT. Its translation is CASSGSGRATDTQYF.